The 29 T cell receptor beta chains below were found in one sample sequenced in a study of beta chain features in type 1 diabetes (dated by TCRdb to the late 2010s). These TCRs' antigens remain unknown. Library creation used the immunoSEQ multiplex PCR assay. The High Capacity cDNA Reverse Transcription Kit was used to reverse transcribe all of the isolated RNA, meaning that expressed TCRB transcripts were what got sequenced. TCRdb re-hosts the immuneACCESS table, in-frame sequences only. Its copies lack some clones; in the studies checked, an unresolved V gene accounts for under half of them, and the cause for the rest is not known. The sample includes about 160,000 clones, with less than 10% observed a single time. Roughly 0.5% of the sample lies in the top ten. General conclusions and limits of the study: A moderate but significant shortening of TCRB CDR3 length was observed in type 1 diabetes patients in all four CD4+ subsets.

The sample consisted of central memory CD4+ T cells from blood. The receptors derive from a man between 18 and 35 years old with type 1 diabetes.

In this sample, this clone turned up a few times. The rearrangement joins TRBV30 to TRBJ2-6, with 7 bases fitting TRBD1. Germline loops: CDR1 GTSNPN, CDR2 SVGIG (reference sequence). The trim removed 7 bases at V and 4 bases at J, leaving 13 bases unmatched. CDR3 length: 16 amino acids. The CDR3 is CAFYKGQSSGANVLTF. In DNA, the CDR3 is TGTGCCTTCTATAAGGGACAGTCCTCAGGGGCCAACGTCCTGACTTTC.

The CDR3 loop is CATSRDWRDSHGYTF. In nucleotides, the CDR3 is TGTGCCACCAGCAGAGATTGGAGGGACAGCCATGGCTACACCTTC. V gene TRBV15 combines with J gene TRBJ1-2; 7 bases are shared with TRBD1. Germline values: CDR1 LNHNV, CDR2 YYDKDF (reference sequence). V lost 0 bases, J lost 6 bases, and 7 bases stayed unmatched. The CDR3 totals 15 residues.

This clone was observed once. The CDR3 protein is CASSLEQGGYEQYF. The CDR3 DNA sequence: TGCGCCAGCAGCTTGGAACAGGGGGGCTACGAGCAGTACTTC. The V gene is TRBV5-1, the J gene TRBJ2-7; 8 nucleotides agree with TRBD1. V shed 0 bases and J 3 bases; nucleotides not matched to a gene: 2. The CDR3 consists of 14 residues. The germline V gene encodes CDR1 SGHRS and CDR2 YFSETQ.

The chain couples TRBV25-1 to TRBJ2-7, with 8 bases aligning to TRBD1. V shed 6 bases and J 3 bases; nucleotides not matched to a gene: 4. Germline CDR1 is MGHDK and CDR2 is SYGVNS. The CDR3 totals 13 residues. The CDR3 loop is CASRTGDHYEQYF. The CDR3 DNA sequence: TGTGCCAGCAGGACAGGGGACCACTACGAGCAGTACTTC.

The chain has TRBV18 and TRBJ1-5; D perhaps matches TRBD1 (5 bases). Germline CDR1 reads KGHSH; CDR2 reads LQKENI. Trimming stripped 5 bases from V and 0 bases from J, with 11 bases between. The CDR3 length is 15 residues. The CDR3 DNA sequence: TGTGCCAGCTCAGGGGGGTCGAGTAGCAATCAGCCCCAGCATTTT. Amino acid sequence: CASSGGSSSNQPQHF.

This clone was picked up many times. This chain uses TRBV4-2 with TRBJ2-1, with D possibly matching TRBD1 (6 bases). V lost 1 base and J 3 bases, leaving 10 bases between the germline ends. Germline V gene lookup returns CDR1 LGHNA and CDR2 YNFKEQ. This CDR3 region has 15 residues. CDR3: CASSQGEGGYNEQFF. The CDR3 DNA sequence: TGTGCCAGCAGCCAAGGGGAAGGGGGCTACAATGAGCAGTTCTTC.

J is TRBJ2-6 and V is TRBV7-2, with TRBD1 matching over 7 bases. CDR3 size: 17 residues. The V gene's germline CDR1 is SGHTA and CDR2 FQGNSA. Losses at the gene ends were 3 bases for V and 0 bases for J; bases not matched to a gene: 5. The CDR3 protein is CASSFQGQFSGANVLTF. Written as DNA, the CDR3 is TGTGCCAGCAGCTTCCAGGGACAGTTCTCTGGGGCCAACGTCCTGACTTTC.

This clone has just a few counts. For the CDR3, the DNA is TGTGCCAGCAGCCAGACAGGGGGCGACCACGAGCAGTACTTC. Protein sequence: CASSQTGGDHEQYF. V is TRBV4-2 and J is TRBJ2-7; 10 positions agree with TRBD1. This CDR3 comprises 14 residues. After removal of 3 bases from V and 5 bases from J, the junction contained 4 bases not matched to a gene. CDR1 and CDR2 (germline): LGHNA, YNFKEQ.

V and J are TRBV4-2 and TRBJ2-5; possibly TRBD2 for D (5 bases). Deletions cut 3 bases from V and 3 bases from J, with 11 bases between. Germline V gene data show CDR1 as LGHNA and CDR2 as YNFKEQ. The CDR3 is 14 amino acids. For the CDR3, the DNA is TGTGCCAGCAGCCAGGGTCGAGCGGAAGAGACCCAGTACTTC. The encoded protein is CASSQGRAEETQYF.

This chain links TRBV7-9 with TRBJ2-5; D remains ambiguous. Germline loops: CDR1 SEHNR, CDR2 FQNEAQ (reference sequence). V shed 0 bases and J shed 3 bases, with 11 bases lying between them. The CDR3 runs to 15 residues. The CDR3 DNA reads as TGTGCCAGCAGCTTAGCGCGAGACTCGAAAGAGACCCAGTACTTC. Its protein product is CASSLARDSKETQYF.

The gene calls are TRBV15 and TRBJ2-7; D gene ambiguous. Per germline, CDR1 LNHNV and CDR2 YYDKDF (reference sequence). This CDR3 is built from 13 residues. Trimming took off 0 bases at V and 3 bases at J, with 6 bases between the two ends. CDR3 DNA sequence: TGTGCCACCAGCAGAGATCGAGTCTACGAGCAGTACTTC. Its translation is CATSRDRVYEQYF.

V usage is TRBV7-8 and J usage is TRBJ2-5, with D maybe TRBD2 (7 bases). The germline V and J ends were trimmed by 5 bases and 6 bases, with 16 bases remaining between them. The CDR3 loop spans 14 amino acids. Per the germline V gene, CDR1 is SGHVS and CDR2 is FQNEAQ. This CDR3 is CASSPGRGGKTQYF. In DNA form, the CDR3 reads TGTGCCAGCAGCCCAGGCAGGGGAGGGAAGACCCAGTACTTC.

The rearrangement uses TRBV19 and TRBJ2-4; 8 nucleotides line up with TRBD2. Germline lookup yields CDR1 LNHDA and CDR2 SQIVND (reference sequence). V was clipped by 5 bases and J by 3 bases; unmatched bases: 6. This CDR3 is 15 amino acids long. In DNA, the CDR3 is TGTGCCAGTAGTCAAACTAGCGGCGGCAAAAACATTCAGTACTTC. It is translated as CASSQTSGGKNIQYF.

The chain links TRBV27 to TRBJ1-2; 9 positions match TRBD1. The germline V gene has CDR1 MNHEY and CDR2 SMNVEV (reference sequence). J was trimmed by 6 bases and V by 9 bases; bases with no gene match: 5. CDR3 length equals 12 residues. The CDR3 sequence is CASMGQGNGYTF. CDR3 coding DNA: TGTGCCAGTATGGGACAGGGCAATGGCTACACCTTC.

This clone was recorded a few times. This chain uses TRBV15 with TRBJ1-1; 10 bases map to TRBD1. Trimming cost V 5 bases and J 1 base; bases outside gene matches: 7. The CDR3 runs 16 residues. The germline V gene has CDR1 LNHNV and CDR2 YYDKDF (reference sequence). The CDR3 DNA reads TGTGCCACCAGCGGGGGACAGGGGTGGAAGAACACTGAAGCTTTCTTT. Translated, it gives CATSGGQGWKNTEAFF.

This clone was counted between two and nine times. The chain links TRBV7-2 to TRBJ1-3, with D unresolved. V was shortened by 1 base and J by 3 bases, with 7 bases between the two germline ends. Germline CDR1 SGHTA, CDR2 FQGNSA. The CDR3 runs 14 residues. CDR3 sequence reads: CASSLVSVGNTIYF. The CDR3 DNA sequence: TGTGCCAGCAGCTTAGTGTCCGTTGGAAACACCATATATTTT.

This clone came up a few times. The V call is TRBV4-1, the J call TRBJ2-6, with D perhaps TRBD2 (6 bases). The CDR3 consists of 15 residues. Trimming took 4 bases from V and 2 from J, leaving 9 bases between them. Germline-derived CDR1 and CDR2 are MGHRA and YSYEKL. CDR3: CASSLGGAGANVLTF. CDR3 nucleotide sequence: TGCGCCAGCAGCCTCGGCGGGGCTGGGGCCAACGTCCTGACTTTC.

J is TRBJ2-7 and V is TRBV14, with 15 bases that match TRBD2. Germline V gives CDR1 SGHDN, CDR2 FVKESK. The CDR3 loop spans 15 amino acids. The V gene end was trimmed by 4 bases and the J gene end by 10 bases; junction bases not matched to a gene: 8. In DNA, the CDR3 is TGTGCCAGCAGCCGACCGGGACTAGCGGGAGGTACCCAGTACTTC. This gives the protein CASSRPGLAGGTQYF.

This chain uses TRBV18 with TRBJ1-6; no clear D gene. This CDR3 spans 13 amino acids. V was trimmed by 3 bases and J by 10 bases, leaving 10 bases between them. Germline V gene lookup returns CDR1 KGHSH and CDR2 LQKENI. This CDR3 is CASSPREASPLHF. The CDR3 nucleotides are TGTGCCAGCTCACCCCGAGAGGCGTCACCCCTCCACTTT.

The rearrangement uses TRBV2 and TRBJ2-3; possible D gene TRBD1, 7 bases. The CDR3 has 13 residues. Germline CDR1 and CDR2: SNHLY and FYNNEI. Trimming cost V 8 bases and J 3 bases, with 12 bases left between them. CDR3 DNA: TGTGCCAGCTGGAGGGGGCGTACAGATACGCAGTATTTT. Protein sequence: CASWRGRTDTQYF.

This clone was detected ten times or more. V and J are TRBV28 and TRBJ1-5; D is ambiguous. Per the germline V gene, CDR1 is MDHEN and CDR2 is SYDVKM. The CDR3 is made up of 11 amino acids. Trimming pared 7 bases from V and 5 bases from J, leaving 6 bases between. The CDR3 DNA is TGTGCCAGCACCCTTGATCAGCCCCAGCATTTT. Protein: CASTLDQPQHF.

This clone was recorded a few times. The J gene is TRBJ2-6, the V gene TRBV10-3, with a tentative D call TRBD2 (5 bases). The V and J ends lost 0 bases and 2 bases respectively, with 11 bases between them. This CDR3 is 17 amino acids long. The germline V gene encodes CDR1 ENHRY and CDR2 SYGVKD. CDR3 sequence (DNA): TGTGCCATCAGTGAGTCTGTGCGGGTCCCTGGGGCCAACGTCCTGACTTTC. Protein product: CAISESVRVPGANVLTF.

This clone appeared a few times. The rearrangement uses TRBV9 and TRBJ1-4; D perhaps matches TRBD1 (5 bases). Germline V gene lookup returns CDR1 SGDLS and CDR2 YYNGEE. Trimming stripped 5 bases from V and 3 bases from J, with 11 bases between. This CDR3 is built from 14 residues. CDR3 in DNA: TGTGCCAGCAGTCCCGACAGCTCTAATGAAAAACTGTTTTTT. It yields the protein CASSPDSSNEKLFF.

A few counts support this clone. The chain combines TRBV4-3 with TRBJ1-2, with TRBD1 matching over 7 bases. J gave up 5 bases and V 5 bases, and 5 bases lay outside the gene matches. This CDR3 spans 13 amino acids. Germline loops: CDR1 LGHNA, CDR2 YSLEER. The DNA for the CDR3 is TGCGCCAGCAGCGAAACGACAGGGTATGGCTACACCTTC. Its protein product is CASSETTGYGYTF.

The rearrangement links TRBV2 to TRBJ2-5; TRBD1 aligns across 7 bases. This CDR3 comprises 12 residues. Trimming took 8 bases from V and 2 from J; bases not matched to a gene: 2. CDR1 is SNHLY and CDR2 is FYNNEI in the germline V gene. The CDR3 region is CASGTAQETQYF. In DNA form, the CDR3 reads TGTGCCAGCGGGACAGCGCAAGAGACCCAGTACTTC. The full variable domain, completed using reference TRBV2 and TRBJ2-5, is EPEVTQTPSHQVTQMGQEVILRCVPISNHLYFYWYRQILGQKVEFLVSFYNNEISEKSEIFDDQFSVERPDGSNFTLKIRSTKLEDSAMYFCASGTAQETQYFGPGTRLLVL.

This clone was detected only a few times. The chain links TRBV10-2 to TRBJ1-2; D gene unclear. The V end was cut by 1 base, the J end by 8 bases, with 8 bases between. Germline V CDR1 and CDR2: WSHSY, SAAADI. The CDR3 is made up of 12 amino acids. The CDR3 region is CASSEYRGGYTF. In DNA, the CDR3 is TGCGCCAGCAGTGAGTACCGAGGGGGCTACACCTTC.

This rearrangement joins TRBV2 to TRBJ1-2; 7 bases agree with TRBD1. The CDR3 is made up of 13 amino acids. CDR1 is SNHLY, CDR2 FYNNEI, per germline. Trimming cost V 6 bases and J 2 bases; bases outside gene matches: 3. CDR3 protein: CASRRDSNYGYTF. The CDR3 nucleotides are TGTGCCAGCAGAAGGGACAGCAACTATGGCTACACCTTC.

This clone was found a few times. The chain couples TRBV27 to TRBJ2-7; 9 bases are shared with TRBD2. The junction had 11 bases not matched to a gene; V was cut back by 5 bases and J by 3 bases. CDR1 and CDR2 from the germline V gene are MNHEY and SMNVEV (reference sequence). This CDR3 is 16 amino acids long. CDR3 sequence reads: CASSPAAGGRNYEQYF. The CDR3 DNA reads TGTGCCAGCAGTCCGGCTGCGGGGGGGCGTAACTACGAGCAGTACTTC.

This clone was counted a few times. V gene TRBV4-1 combines with J gene TRBJ1-4; TRBD1 matches at 7 bases. The CDR3 contains 15 residues. Germline CDR1 is MGHRA and CDR2 is YSYEKL. The trim removed 4 bases at V and 7 bases at J, leaving 9 bases unmatched. The CDR3 loop reads CASSPDRAKGEKLFF. In DNA form, the CDR3 reads TGCGCCAGCAGCCCAGACAGGGCGAAGGGTGAAAAACTGTTTTTT.